This T cell receptor (beta chain) appears in the sequencing data of a study of human T cells and chemical hapten exposure. Notes on the study in general: Significantly more large CDR3 similarity clusters arose among expanded TCRs than among controls.

Trimming cost V 3 bases and J 6 bases, with 17 bases left between them. Looked up from germline, CDR1 is LGHDT and CDR2 is YNNKEL (reference sequence). This CDR3 spans 15 amino acids. The library tagged individual cDNA molecules with unique molecular identifiers. TCRdb re-called the RACE reads through MiXCR, storing one row per CDR3 protein. Of over 300,000 distinct CDR3 sequences listed, roughly 5.3% are singletons. Time point specified: pre-sensitization, week 0. This sample's treatment: therapeutic diphenylcyclopropenone sensitization with weekly scalp DPC. This clonotype occurred many times. Its antigen remains unknown.

The sequence was obtained from a woman in her forties or fifties with alopecia areata. Some clones in this sample may be carry-over from other donors' samples. The V gene is TRBV3-1, the J gene TRBJ1-1; D call uncertain. This specimen was whole blood, taken in connection with sensitization to the hapten diphenylcyclopropenone (DPC). CDR3: CASSHAGSHTAEAFF. CDR3 in DNA: TGTGCCAGCAGCCACGCGGGATCCCACACCGCTGAAGCTTTCTTT. Full variable domain (remainder filled in from reference TRBV3-1 and TRBJ1-1): DTAVSQTPKYLVTQMGNDKSIKCEQNLGHDTMYWYKQDSKKFLKIMFSYNNKELIINETVPNRFSPKSPDKAHLNLHINSLELGDSAVYFCASSHAGSHTAEAFFGQGTRLTVV.